This passage covers 29 T cell receptor beta chains from one sample sequenced in a study of blood T cell repertoires in COVID-19 (TCRdb year 2020). Libraries were made using the immunoSEQ multiplex PCR assay. Drawn from immuneACCESS, this table holds only the in-frame rearrangements with V and J called that TCRdb kept. Clones are partly lost; checked studies trace under half to an unresolved V gene and leave the rest unexplained. Within this sample are 150,000 or so clones, with approximately 77% of them counted one time only. The top ten constitute roughly 18% of the sample. Sample: PBMCs or T cells enriched from blood (not recorded which). The receptors derive from a man aged 55 to 69 who had recovered from COVID-19.

This chain links TRBV10-3 with TRBJ1-2; 11 bases map to TRBD1. CDR1 and CDR2 from the germline V gene are ENHRY and SYGVKD. The CDR3 totals 13 residues. Trimming at V came to 9 bases and at J to 6 bases, leaving 6 bases not matched to a gene. Here the CDR3 reads CAMTRGQGDGYTF. CDR3 nucleotides: TGTGCCATGACCCGGGGACAGGGGGATGGCTACACCTTC.

The chain joins TRBV5-1 to TRBJ2-7, with a tentative D call TRBD2 (7 bases). Germline CDR1 is SGHRS and CDR2 is YFSETQ. CDR3 length: 15 amino acids. Trimming cost V 4 bases and J 2 bases, with 16 bases left between them. As DNA, the CDR3 is TGCGCCAGCAGCCGCGGAGGGGGGGCTGCCTACGAGCAGTACTTC. Translation: CASSRGGGAAYEQYF.

This chain uses TRBV6-5 with TRBJ2-2; 7 bases are shared with TRBD2. The CDR3 sequence is 15 residues long. Germline V lookup: CDR1 MNHEY, CDR2 SVGAGI. With V trimmed by 6 bases and J by 2 bases, 6 bases remained unmatched. CDR3 nucleotides: TGTGCCAGCAGCCGGCGGGACTACAACACCGGGGAGCTGTTTTTT. Translating it yields CASSRRDYNTGELFF.

The chain couples TRBV6-4 to TRBJ2-3; 8 positions agree with TRBD1. This CDR3 has 13 amino acids. The trim removed 6 bases at V and 4 bases at J, leaving 3 bases unmatched. CDR1 MRHNA and CDR2 SNTAGT come from the germline V gene. The CDR3 DNA follows: TGTGCCAGCAGGGAGACAGGGGCAGATACGCAGTATTTT. Protein sequence: CASRETGADTQYF.

This chain links TRBV9 with TRBJ1-4; the match to TRBD1 covers 7 bases. The CDR3 runs 16 residues. Germline V gene data show CDR1 as SGDLS and CDR2 as YYNGEE. V gave up 4 bases and J gave up 0 bases; unmatched junction bases: 6. CDR3 residues: CASSQDQGATNEKLFF. The DNA for the CDR3 is TGTGCCAGCAGCCAAGATCAGGGGGCAACTAATGAAAAACTGTTTTTT.

This clone was observed a single time. This sequence joins TRBV3-1 (or the pseudogene TRBV3-2) and TRBJ2-7; 8 bases agree with TRBD1. The V gene's germline CDR1 is LGHDT and CDR2 YNNKEL (reference sequence). V lost 1 base, J lost 4 bases, and 12 bases stayed unmatched. The length of the CDR3 is 17 residues. CDR3 bases: TGTGCCAGCAGCCAAGGAAGCCAGGGGGCTGGTCTGTACGAGCAGTACTTC. Its translation is CASSQGSQGAGLYEQYF.

This clone appeared a few times. This chain joins TRBV9 and TRBJ2-7, with unresolved D. V was shortened by 4 bases and J by 4 bases, with 15 bases between the two germline ends. The CDR3 is made up of 14 amino acids. CDR1 and CDR2 from the germline V gene are SGDLS and YYNGEE. The CDR3 DNA reads as TGTGCCAGCAGCCCCCATGACATCTCTTACGAGCAGTACTTC. Its translation: CASSPHDISYEQYF. The full variable domain, its missing parts supplied by reference TRBV9 and TRBJ2-7, is DSGVTQTPKHLITATGQRVTLRCSPRSGDLSVYWYQQSLDQGLQFLIQYYNGEERAKGNILERFSAQQFPDLHSELNLSSLELGDSALYFCASSPHDISYEQYFGPGTRLTVT.

This rearrangement joins TRBV7-2 to TRBJ2-5; 9 nucleotides align to TRBD1. The CDR3 runs to 14 residues. Trimming at V came to 5 bases and at J to 6 bases, leaving 7 bases not matched to a gene. Per the germline V gene, CDR1 is SGHTA and CDR2 is FQGNSA. CDR3 loop: CASSPPGQGKTQYF. CDR3 bases: TGTGCCAGCAGCCCCCCGGGACAGGGAAAGACCCAGTACTTC.

This clone appeared a few times. Here the CDR3 reads CASSLVGQGLMNTEAFF. The CDR3 bases are TGTGCCAGCAGCTTGGTGGGACAGGGCCTCATGAACACTGAAGCTTTCTTT. The chain uses TRBV5-4 and TRBJ1-1, with 9 positions matching TRBD1. Germline trimming cut 0 bases from V and 0 bases from J; bases unmatched to any gene: 6. Germline V lookup: CDR1 SGHNT, CDR2 YYREEE (reference sequence). The CDR3 length is 17 residues.

J is TRBJ2-1 and V is TRBV27; D possibly corresponds to TRBD2 (5 bases). Deletions cut 2 bases from V and 5 bases from J, with 10 bases between. Germline lookup yields CDR1 MNHEY and CDR2 SMNVEV (reference sequence). The CDR3 is made up of 14 amino acids. Written as DNA, the CDR3 is TGTGCCAGCAGTTTACAGTCGGGGAACAATGAGCAGTTCTTC. This codes for CASSLQSGNNEQFF.

This clone was detected only once. The rearrangement uses TRBV4-2 and TRBJ1-6; TRBD1 might be the D (5 bases). V gave up 7 bases and J gave up 6 bases, with 16 bases separating them. The CDR3 covers 15 residues. Germline loops: CDR1 LGHNA, CDR2 YNFKEQ. In nucleotides, the CDR3 is TGTGCCAGCACAGCTTGGGGAGGGGCTAATTCACCCCTCCACTTT. This encodes CASTAWGGANSPLHF.

The V call is TRBV18, the J call TRBJ2-7; D might be TRBD2 (6 bases). Trimming took off 6 bases at V and 2 bases at J, with 20 bases between the two ends. CDR3 size: 16 residues. The germline gives CDR1 KGHSH, CDR2 LQKENI. The CDR3 loop is CASSAPRGGKPYEQYF. CDR3 DNA sequence: TGTGCCAGCTCCGCCCCGAGGGGCGGGAAACCCTACGAGCAGTACTTC. Looking up the rest from reference TRBV18 and TRBJ2-7 gives the full variable domain: NAGVMQNPRHLVRRRGQEARLRCSPMKGHSHVYWYRQLPEEGLKFMVYLQKENIIDESGMPKERFSAEFPKEGPSILRIQQVVRGDSAAYFCASSAPRGGKPYEQYFGPGTRLTVT.

This clone was seen just once. This chain links TRBV7-3 with TRBJ1-1; D is uncertain. CDR3 length: 13 amino acids. The V gene's germline CDR1 is SGHTA and CDR2 FQGTGA. V shed 1 base and J shed 1 base, with 4 bases lying between them. The CDR3 here is CASSLIKNTEAFF. The CDR3 DNA is TGTGCCAGCAGCTTAATCAAGAACACTGAAGCTTTCTTT.

The rearrangement links TRBV12-5 to TRBJ2-2, with D uncertain. The V end was cut by 9 bases, the J end by 3 bases, with 11 bases between. This CDR3 region has 13 residues. In germline, CDR1 is LGHNT, CDR2 FRNRAP. CDR3: CASNRRDTGELFF. CDR3 bases: TGTGCTAGCAACAGAAGAGACACCGGGGAGCTGTTTTTT.

This chain connects TRBV20-1 to TRBJ2-7; D is undetermined. CDR1 is DFQATT and CDR2 is SNEGSKA in the germline V gene (reference sequence). The germline V and J ends were trimmed by 3 bases and 2 bases, with 8 bases remaining between them. The CDR3 consists of 12 residues. The CDR3 here is CSASSGPYEQYF. The CDR3 DNA sequence: TGCAGTGCTAGTAGTGGGCCCTACGAGCAGTACTTC.

J is TRBJ1-2 and V is TRBV7-2, with 7 bases aligning to TRBD1. Germline V gene sequence: CDR1 SGHTA, CDR2 FQGNSA. CDR3 length equals 14 residues. The ends lost 10 bases at V and 7 bases at J; junction bases unmatched: 15. As DNA, the CDR3 is TGTGCCATCGCCTTCGACAGGGCTAGTGGTGGCTACACCTTC. Protein product: CAIAFDRASGGYTF.

The gene calls are TRBV4-1 and TRBJ2-7; 9 bases align to TRBD1. The CDR3 is made up of 19 amino acids. V lost 0 bases and J lost 4; bases outside the gene matches: 16. Germline CDR1 MGHRA, CDR2 YSYEKL. Here the CDR3 DNA reads TGCGCCAGCAGCCAAGAAGGGGGATACCGACAGGGGGGACATTACGAGCAGTACTTC. Residues: CASSQEGGYRQGGHYEQYF.

CDR3 DNA: TGTGCCAGCAGTGAAAACAGGGGGGGTTCACCCCTCCACTTT. Translation: CASSENRGGSPLHF. The V gene is TRBV2, the J gene TRBJ1-6; 8 nucleotides agree with TRBD1. The CDR3 runs 14 residues. With 2 bases clipped from V and 9 bases from J, the junction kept 3 bases outside the gene matches. Germline-derived CDR1 and CDR2 are SNHLY and FYNNEI.

This sequence joins TRBV2 and TRBJ2-2; possibly TRBD1 for D (6 bases). V dropped 9 bases and J dropped 2 bases, with 13 bases sitting between them. Germline V gene sequence: CDR1 SNHLY, CDR2 FYNNEI. CDR3 length equals 14 residues. The CDR3 nucleotides are TGTGCCAGGGAGGACAGCCAAAACACCGGGGAGCTGTTTTTT. Its translation is CAREDSQNTGELFF.

The gene calls are TRBV28 and TRBJ2-5; possibly TRBD1 for D (6 bases). Germline V gene lookup returns CDR1 MDHEN and CDR2 SYDVKM. The CDR3 is 15 amino acids. Trimming removed 8 bases at V and 2 bases at J, with 18 bases between. CDR3 protein: CASSRTVPRQETQYF. The CDR3 DNA reads as TGTGCCAGCTCCAGGACAGTCCCCAGGCAAGAGACCCAGTACTTC.

The V call is TRBV5-1, the J call TRBJ2-1; 9 positions agree with TRBD2. CDR1 SGHRS and CDR2 YFSETQ come from the germline V gene. The ends lost 0 bases at V and 4 bases at J; junction bases unmatched: 5. The CDR3 contains 16 residues. The CDR3 DNA follows: TGCGCCAGCAGCTTGGATGGCGGGAGGGGGTACAATGAGCAGTTCTTC. This sequence encodes CASSLDGGRGYNEQFF. Full variable domain (missing parts from reference TRBV5-1 and TRBJ2-1): KAGVTQTPRYLIKTRGQQVTLSCSPISGHRSVSWYQQTPGQGLQFLFEYFSETQRNKGNFPGRFSGRQFSNSRSEMNVSTLELGDSALYLCASSLDGGRGYNEQFFGPGTRLTVL.

The rearrangement links TRBV23-1 to TRBJ2-3; tentatively, D is TRBD1 (6 bases). TRBV23-1 is treated as an ORF (open reading frame) with a function not yet certain. Trimming removed 11 bases from V and 0 bases from J, with 30 bases in between. This CDR3 has 19 residues. This CDR3 is CALILDDFGGRESTDTQYF. Written as DNA, the CDR3 is TGCGCCCTAATTTTAGATGACTTTGGGGGCAGGGAAAGCACAGATACGCAGTATTTT.

The chain couples TRBV11-2 to TRBJ2-7, with 11 bases identical to TRBD2. The CDR3 totals 16 residues. CDR1 and CDR2 (germline): SGHAT, FQNNGV. V was clipped by 5 bases and J by 3 bases; unmatched bases: 9. The CDR3 bases are TGTGCCAGCAGCCTCCAACCCGGGACTAGCGGCTACGAGCAGTACTTC. As protein: CASSLQPGTSGYEQYF.

This clone has a single count. In nucleotides, the CDR3 is TGTGCCAGCAGCTTAGGAGGAGTCACAGATACGCAGTATTTT. Encoded protein: CASSLGGVTDTQYF. The genes are TRBV7-2 and TRBJ2-3, with no clear D. V dropped 1 base and J dropped 2 bases, with 7 bases sitting between them. The CDR3 consists of 14 residues. CDR1 and CDR2 from the germline V gene are SGHTA and FQGNSA.

This clone was detected only once. This chain connects TRBV9 to TRBJ2-3; 11 bases line up with TRBD2. This CDR3 comprises 16 residues. The germline gives CDR1 SGDLS, CDR2 YYNGEE. V gave up 4 bases and J gave up 2 bases; unmatched junction bases: 6. The CDR3 region is CASSPRLAGTTDTQYF. CDR3 DNA: TGTGCCAGCAGCCCGCGACTAGCGGGGACCACAGATACGCAGTATTTT.

V usage is TRBV15 and J usage is TRBJ1-2, with 10 bases matching TRBD1. The germline V gene has CDR1 LNHNV and CDR2 YYDKDF (reference sequence). The CDR3 contains 14 residues. Trimming at V came to 3 bases and at J to 8 bases, leaving 6 bases not matched to a gene. The CDR3 DNA reads as TGTGCCACCAGCAGGAGACAGGGGGCATTCGGCTACACCTTC. Translation gives CATSRRQGAFGYTF. The variable domain in full, completed from reference TRBV15 and TRBJ1-2, reads DAMVIQNPRYQVTQFGKPVTLSCSQTLNHNVMYWYQQKSSQAPKLLFHYYDKDFNNEADTPDNFQSRRPNTSFCFLDIRSPGLGDTAMYLCATSRRQGAFGYTFGSGTRLTVV.

The J gene is TRBJ1-2, the V gene TRBV19; no clear D. The CDR3 consists of 13 residues. Germline V CDR1 and CDR2: LNHDA, SQIVND (reference sequence). Between the trimmed V and J ends, which lost 2 bases and 1 base, there was a span of 5 bases. CDR3 coding DNA: TGTGCCAGTAGTATAACAGTTAACTATGGCTACACCTTC. Amino acids: CASSITVNYGYTF.

There are a few counts of this clone. CDR3 sequence reads: CASKSFGRVNTEAFF. CDR3 DNA: TGTGCCAGCAAATCCTTCGGCAGGGTGAACACTGAAGCTTTCTTT. The V call is TRBV5-4, the J call TRBJ1-1; tentative D call: TRBD1 (5 bases). Trimming removed 6 bases from V and 0 bases from J, with 15 bases in between. Germline V CDR1 and CDR2: SGHNT, YYREEE (reference sequence). The CDR3 is made up of 15 amino acids.

V usage is TRBV6-4 and J usage is TRBJ2-2, with 9 bases identical to TRBD2. The CDR3 extends over 15 amino acids. Germline assignment: CDR1 MRHNA and CDR2 SNTAGT. The ends lost 2 bases at V and 6 bases at J; junction bases unmatched: 4. CDR3 in amino acids: CASSDTAGGSGELFF. CDR3 sequence (DNA): TGTGCCAGCAGTGACACAGCGGGGGGCTCCGGGGAGCTGTTTTTT.